The table lists the clone carrying this T cell receptor (beta chain) with a few counts. These data originate in a study of blood T cells in healthy people across ages. A second PCR of about 6 to 12 cycles used a sample-barcoded 5' primer and a J-beta primer mix. TCRdb independently ran MiXCR on the 5' RACE reads; one entry per CDR3 protein. Counted here are roughly 800,000 distinct CDR3 sequences, roughly 64% occurring once; the ten biggest clones make up approximately 23%. V shed 7 bases and J shed 0 bases, with 8 bases lying between them. The CDR3 has 13 amino acids. Germline V gene lookup returns CDR1 MDHEN and CDR2 SYDVKM.

This sequence joins TRBV28 and TRBJ2-3; D unclear. Sequencing was performed on blood. This TCR was recovered from a man between 25 and 39 years old in good health. This CDR3 is CASTPSSTDTQYF. The DNA for the CDR3 is TGTGCCAGCACCCCTAGTAGCACAGATACGCAGTATTTT. Together with reference TRBV28 and TRBJ2-3, the CDR3 gives the full variable domain: DVKVTQSSRYLVKRTGEKVFLECVQDMDHENMFWYRQDPGLGLRLIYFSYDVKMKEKGDIPEGYSVSREKKERFSLILESASTNQTSMYLCASTPSSTDTQYFGPGTRLTVL.